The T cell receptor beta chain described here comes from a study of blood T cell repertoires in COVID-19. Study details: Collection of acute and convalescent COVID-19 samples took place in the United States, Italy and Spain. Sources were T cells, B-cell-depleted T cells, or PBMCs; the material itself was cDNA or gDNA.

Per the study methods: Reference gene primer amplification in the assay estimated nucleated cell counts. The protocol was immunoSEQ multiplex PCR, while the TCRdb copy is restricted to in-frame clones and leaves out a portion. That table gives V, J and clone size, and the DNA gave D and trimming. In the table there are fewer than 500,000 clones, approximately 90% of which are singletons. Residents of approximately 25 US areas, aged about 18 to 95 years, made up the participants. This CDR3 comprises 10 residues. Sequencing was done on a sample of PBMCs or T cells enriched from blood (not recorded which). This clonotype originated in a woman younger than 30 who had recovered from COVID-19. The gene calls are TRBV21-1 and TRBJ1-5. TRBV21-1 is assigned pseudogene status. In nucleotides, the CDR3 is TGTGCCAGCACCGGTCAGCCCCAGCATTTT. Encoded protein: CASTGQPQHF.